A selection of T cell receptor beta chains follows, all from one sample in a study of brain T cells in children with intractable seizures. Data came from immunoSEQ multiplex PCR; TCRdb stores just in-frame clones and leaves some out. The table includes about 110,000 clones, around 94% detected once. The sample consisted of peripheral blood, taken at surgery. These receptors came from a boy in the first two years of life with hemimegalencephaly and intractable seizures. The CDR3 runs from the conserved cysteine through the conserved F or W. The D gene is left open where the match is weak. Expanded clones are given a class, and other clones once, few, many or no size at all.

>TRBD2|.|TRBV7-9|TRBJ2-3
CASSRRIAGRGVTDTQYF
TGTGCCAGCAGCCGCAGAATAGCGGGAAGAGGGGTCACAGATACGCAGTATTTT
>TRBD2|once|TRBV3-1/TRBV3-2|TRBJ2-2
CASSPTREGPPTGELFF
TGTGCCAGCAGCCCAACGCGGGAGGGGCCACCCACCGGGGAGCTGTTTTTT
>TRBD1|.|TRBV9|TRBJ1-1
CASSVGTGNTEAFF
TGTGCCAGCAGCGTAGGGACAGGGAACACTGAAGCTTTCTTT
>.|.|TRBV27|TRBJ1-5
CASSPRLRGLDQPQHF
TGTGCCAGCAGTCCGAGACTTCGGGGACTTGATCAGCCCCAGCATTTT
>TRBD1|.|TRBV5-1|TRBJ2-5
CASSLAGGPETQYF
TGCGCCAGCAGCTTGGCAGGGGGCCCGGAGACCCAGTACTTC
>.|.|TRBV4-1|TRBJ2-1
CASSQGVLPYNEQFF
TGCGCCAGCAGCCAAGGGGTCCTTCCGTACAATGAGCAGTTCTTC
>.|.|TRBV3-1/TRBV3-2|TRBJ2-3
CASSQLGDTQYF
TGTGCCAGCAGCCAGTTAGGAGATACGCAGTATTTT
>.|.|TRBV7-3|TRBJ2-6
CASSSSGANVLTF
TGTGCCAGCAGCTCCTCTGGGGCCAACGTCCTGACTTTC
>TRBD2|.|TRBV19|TRBJ2-1
CASTNIREGRRREQFF
TGTGCCAGTACTAATATACGGGAGGGCAGAAGGCGTGAGCAGTTCTTC
>TRBD1|.|TRBV5-4|TRBJ1-6
CASSLAGTDNSPLHF
TGTGCCAGCAGCTTGGCCGGGACAGATAATTCACCCCTCCACTTT
>.|.|TRBV29-1|TRBJ1-2
CSVGQGIGGYTF
TGCAGCGTTGGGCAGGGAATAGGTGGCTACACCTTC
>TRBD2|.|TRBV10-3|TRBJ2-7
CAIGTSGYEQYF
TGTGCCATCGGGACTAGCGGCTACGAGCAGTACTTC
>TRBD1|once|TRBV27|TRBJ1-1
CASSLFGQGGNTEAFF
TGTGCCAGCAGTTTATTTGGACAGGGGGGGAACACTGAAGCTTTCTTT
>.|.|TRBV28|TRBJ2-3
CASSLPTSTDTQYF
TGTGCCAGCAGTCTTCCGACTAGCACAGATACGCAGTATTTT
>TRBD1|.|TRBV14|TRBJ2-3
CASSQESGGPDTQYF
TGTGCCAGCAGCCAAGAGTCAGGGGGCCCAGATACGCAGTATTTT
>.|.|TRBV7-8|TRBJ1-1
CASSYDRNTEAFF
TGTGCCAGCAGCTACGACAGGAACACTGAAGCTTTCTTT
>.|.|TRBV6-5|TRBJ2-1
CASSRAHNDEQFF
TGTGCCAGCAGTAGGGCTCACAATGATGAGCAGTTCTTC
>.|.|TRBV5-6|TRBJ1-2
CASHTGAYGYTF
TGTGCCAGCCATACCGGGGCCTATGGCTACACCTTC
>TRBD1|.|TRBV6-5|TRBJ1-2
CASTVNRGRGGYTF
TGTGCCAGCACTGTAAACAGGGGGCGCGGGGGCTACACCTTC
>.|.|TRBV11-3|TRBJ1-3
CASSLVSGNTIYF
TGTGCCAGCAGCTTAGTGTCTGGAAACACCATATATTTT
>.|once|TRBV19|TRBJ2-3
CASSISGSTDTQYF
TGTGCCAGTAGTATAAGCGGGAGCACAGATACGCAGTATTTT
>.|.|TRBV5-1|TRBJ2-7
CASSLNGPGTEQYF
TGCGCCAGCAGCCTCAATGGGCCGGGGACCGAGCAGTACTTC
>TRBD1|.|TRBV4-1|TRBJ1-2
CASSQGQGVVYGYTF
TGCGCCAGCAGCCAAGGACAGGGAGTGGTTTATGGCTACACCTTC
>.|.|TRBV19|TRBJ1-1
CASSILRVWGAEAFF
TGTGCCAGTAGCATACTCCGGGTCTGGGGCGCTGAAGCTTTCTTT
>TRBD1|.|TRBV5-6|TRBJ1-3
CASSSGTGAGNTIYF
TGTGCCAGCAGCTCCGGGACAGGGGCTGGAAACACCATATATTTT
>.|.|TRBV5-4|TRBJ2-2
CASSLAGGTGELFF
TGTGCCAGCAGCTTGGCCGGGGGCACCGGGGAGCTGTTTTTT
>.|.|TRBV6-5|TRBJ2-6
CASSRNRAGANVLTF
TGTGCCAGCAGTAGAAACAGGGCTGGGGCCAACGTCCTGACTTTC
>.|.|TRBV3-1/TRBV3-2|TRBJ2-6
CASSQGVWPSGANVLTF
TGTGCCAGCAGCCAAGGCGTTTGGCCCTCTGGGGCCAACGTCCTGACTTTC
>.|.|TRBV10-2|TRBJ2-3
CASKDWVGNLAWDTDTQYF
TGCGCCAGCAAGGACTGGGTCGGAAATCTGGCCTGGGACACAGATACGCAGTATTTT
>TRBD2|.|TRBV11-2|TRBJ2-7
CASSWGTSGSPYEQYF
TGTGCCAGCAGCTGGGGGACTAGCGGGAGTCCCTACGAGCAGTACTTC
>TRBD1|few|TRBV10-3|TRBJ2-5
CAISGGQQETQYF
TGTGCCATCAGTGGGGGACAGCAAGAGACCCAGTACTTC
>TRBD2|.|TRBV29-1|TRBJ2-1
CSVDPSGALNEQFF
TGCAGCGTTGACCCTAGCGGGGCTTTGAATGAGCAGTTCTTC
>.|.|TRBV24-1|TRBJ2-5
CATSDFPTSSETQYF
TGTGCCACCAGTGATTTCCCCACTAGCAGTGAGACCCAGTACTTC
>TRBD2|.|TRBV4-1|TRBJ2-7
CASSQVGGTSGFTYEQYF
TGCGCCAGCAGCCAAGTTGGGGGGACTAGCGGGTTTACCTACGAGCAGTACTTC
>.|.|TRBV6-5|TRBJ2-3
CASSPSRVNTDTQYF
TGTGCCAGCAGTCCTTCCCGGGTCAACACAGATACGCAGTATTTT
>.|.|TRBV27|TRBJ1-4
CATSDVEKLFF
TGTGCCACCTCCGACGTTGAAAAACTGTTTTTT
>.|.|TRBV2|TRBJ1-2
CASSTSVGLGGYTF
TGTGCCAGCAGTACAAGCGTGGGCCTAGGGGGCTACACCTTC
>.|.|TRBV7-9|TRBJ1-1
CASTLLRSRGVNTEAFF
TGTGCCAGCACGTTACTAAGGTCCAGGGGAGTGAACACTGAAGCTTTCTTT
>.|.|TRBV12-5|TRBJ1-6
CASGWGVGSPLHF
TGTGCTAGTGGTTGGGGTGTTGGTTCACCCCTCCACTTT
>.|once|TRBV28|TRBJ1-5
CASSYHLLLRLRAGYQPQHF
TGTGCCAGCAGTTACCACCTACTACTCCGACTCCGGGCGGGATATCAGCCCCAGCATTTT
>.|.|TRBV4-2|TRBJ2-2
CASSPPGPYTGELFF
TGTGCCAGCAGCCCCCCTGGTCCTTACACCGGGGAGCTGTTTTTT
>.|.|TRBV2|TRBJ1-6
CASRLQGRNSPLHF
TGTGCCAGCAGACTACAGGGCAGGAATTCACCCCTCCACTTT
>.|.|TRBV28|TRBJ2-7
CASSSAYEQYF
TGTGCCAGCAGTTCGGCCTACGAGCAGTACTTC
>TRBD2|.|TRBV5-4|TRBJ2-7
CASTPTSGPGDEQYF
TGTGCCAGCACTCCTACTAGCGGACCTGGGGACGAGCAGTACTTC
>.|.|TRBV20-1|TRBJ1-2
CSAPYGYTF
TGCAGTGCCCCGTATGGCTACACCTTC
>.|.|TRBV12-3/TRBV12-4|TRBJ1-6
CASRKQGSPLHF
TGTGCCAGCAGGAAACAGGGTTCACCCCTCCACTTT
>.|.|TRBV4-1|TRBJ1-1
CASSPTLGVMNTEAFF
TGCGCCAGCAGCCCAACGCTAGGAGTTATGAACACTGAAGCTTTCTTT
>TRBD1|.|TRBV30|TRBJ2-1
CAWSVRAGGGDEQFF
TGTGCCTGGAGTGTACGAGCAGGGGGCGGCGATGAGCAGTTCTTC
>TRBD1|.|TRBV29-1|TRBJ2-7
CSSTGDLYEQYF
TGCAGCTCCACAGGGGATTTGTACGAGCAGTACTTC
>.|.|TRBV3-1/TRBV3-2|TRBJ2-5
CASSLSTQETQYF
TGTGCCAGCAGCCTCTCGACACAAGAGACCCAGTACTTC
>TRBD2|.|TRBV10-3|TRBJ2-1
CAIKAAGGPSSYNEQFF
TGTGCCATCAAGGCAGCGGGAGGGCCGAGCTCCTACAATGAGCAGTTCTTC
>TRBD1|.|TRBV7-3|TRBJ1-1
CASSLWDRGLMNTEAFF
TGTGCCAGCAGCCTCTGGGACAGGGGGCTAATGAACACTGAAGCTTTCTTT